The clone carrying this T cell receptor beta chain was counted a few times. The antigen is not known. This sample stems from a study of T-cell memory formation after mild COVID-19. Study background: TCR clusters were mostly donor specific.

TCRdb reprocessed the 5' RACE reads via MiXCR and lists one record per CDR3 protein. The sample lists 300,000 to 400,000 distinct CDR3 sequences; roughly 13% were seen once. Points from the study as a whole: CD4/CD8 balance held among clones contracting day 15 to 85, and later expanders leaned CD4+. Still unconfirmed is whether the second-wave clones peaking on day 37 recognized SARS-CoV-2. Mainly CM and EM harbored the contracting CD4+ clones; mainly EMRA harbored the CD8+ ones.

V lost 4 bases to trimming and J lost 1 base, with 12 bases between them. CDR1 is SGHRS, CDR2 YFSETQ, per germline. CDR3 length: 14 amino acids. This receptor was identified in a man aged 18 to 30 who had mild COVID-19 (a few samples of this study predate the infection). Cell type and time point are not known. The sample consisted of PBMCs or a T cell subset sorted from them (not recorded which). This sequence joins TRBV5-1 and TRBJ2-7, with a weak D call TRBD2 (5 bases). The CDR3 DNA follows: TGCGCCAGCAGCCCTACTAGAATTTCCTACGAGCAGTACTTC. This encodes CASSPTRISYEQYF.